Listed below are T cell receptor beta chains from one sample, sequenced in a study of radiotherapy plus CTLA-4 blockade in lung cancer. Clones were sequenced by immunoSEQ multiplex PCR, and TCRdb holds only the in-frame ones, with some missing. The sample consists of 65,000 to 85,000 clones, 70% to 80% of them appearing once. The sequencing here drew on peripheral blood, taken from a patient treated with radiotherapy plus ipilimumab. The receptor source for this set is a human donor with non-small cell lung cancer whose response to radiotherapy plus ipilimumab could not be evaluated. Each CDR3 is given with its conserved first and last residue. Fields, in order: clone size, V gene, J gene, D gene, CDR3 DNA, CDR3 protein. The D gene is left open where the match is weak. Clone size is stated in some rows and not others, as once, few, many or a class when expanded.

abundance: once; v_gene: TRBV7-3; j_gene: TRBJ1-1; d_gene: TRBD1; CDR3nt: TGTGCCAGCAGCTCGACAGGGTCTAACACTGAAGCTTTCTTT; CDR3aa: CASSSTGSNTEAFF
abundance: NA; v_gene: TRBV7-9; j_gene: TRBJ2-3; d_gene: TRBD2; CDR3nt: TGTGCCAGCAGCCTTGTGAGACTAGCGGGAGGTGGAGATACGCAGTATTTT; CDR3aa: CASSLVRLAGGGDTQYF
abundance: NA; v_gene: TRBV4-3; j_gene: TRBJ2-1; d_gene: NA; CDR3nt: TGCGCCAGCAGCCCACCCAGGGGATCCCCTATGAGTGAGCAGTTCTTC; CDR3aa: CASSPPRGSPMSEQFF
abundance: NA; v_gene: TRBV11-3; j_gene: TRBJ2-1; d_gene: TRBD1; CDR3nt: TGTGCCAGCAGCTTCCAAAGCGGGACAGGGGAGGGCAATGAGCAGTTCTTC; CDR3aa: CASSFQSGTGEGNEQFF
abundance: NA; v_gene: TRBV5-1; j_gene: TRBJ1-1; d_gene: NA; CDR3nt: TGCGCCAGCAAAAGTTATACTATAGACGAGAACACTGAAGCTTTCTTT; CDR3aa: CASKSYTIDENTEAFF
abundance: few; v_gene: TRBV14; j_gene: TRBJ1-1; d_gene: TRBD1; CDR3nt: TGTGCCAGCAGCCAAGCGAGACAGGGGTCCACTGAAGCTTTCTTT; CDR3aa: CASSQARQGSTEAFF
abundance: NA; v_gene: TRBV5-1; j_gene: TRBJ2-5; d_gene: NA; CDR3nt: TGCGCCAGCAGCTTGGTCGGGTACGTCCCCCAGTACTTC; CDR3aa: CASSLVGYVPQYF
abundance: few; v_gene: TRBV6-1; j_gene: TRBJ1-1; d_gene: NA; CDR3nt: TGTGCCAGCAACCCGACAGCGAACACTGAAGCTTTCTTT; CDR3aa: CASNPTANTEAFF
abundance: NA; v_gene: TRBV5-8; j_gene: TRBJ1-5; d_gene: NA; CDR3nt: TGTGCCAGCAGCTTGCACACGCAGATTTATAGCAATCAGCCCCAGCATTTT; CDR3aa: CASSLHTQIYSNQPQHF
abundance: NA; v_gene: TRBV13; j_gene: TRBJ1-1; d_gene: NA; CDR3nt: TGTGCCAGCAGCTCAAGGACAGCTACGAACACTGAAGCTTTCTTT; CDR3aa: CASSSRTATNTEAFF
abundance: NA; v_gene: TRBV5-6; j_gene: TRBJ2-7; d_gene: TRBD1; CDR3nt: TGTGCCAGCAGCTTGTTTTCGGACCCGGGACAGGTCCACTACGAGCAGTACTTC; CDR3aa: CASSLFSDPGQVHYEQYF
abundance: NA; v_gene: TRBV5-6; j_gene: TRBJ1-6; d_gene: NA; CDR3nt: TGTGCCAGCAGCTTAGACAGCTCAAATTCACCCCTCCACTTT; CDR3aa: CASSLDSSNSPLHF
abundance: NA; v_gene: TRBV6-1; j_gene: TRBJ1-5; d_gene: NA; CDR3nt: TGTGCCAGCAGTCTTAATCAGCCCCAGCATTTT; CDR3aa: CASSLNQPQHF
abundance: NA; v_gene: TRBV5-4; j_gene: TRBJ1-1; d_gene: TRBD1; CDR3nt: TGTGCCAGCAGCTCCCCGGGACAGGGGAGAACTGAAGCTTTCTTT; CDR3aa: CASSSPGQGRTEAFF
abundance: NA; v_gene: TRBV25-1; j_gene: TRBJ1-1; d_gene: NA; CDR3nt: TGTGCCAGCAGTCAAGTGGACAGTGAGAACACTGAAGCTTTCTTT; CDR3aa: CASSQVDSENTEAFF
abundance: NA; v_gene: TRBV19; j_gene: TRBJ2-1; d_gene: NA; CDR3nt: TGTGCCAGTAGTACCACCGGGGTCAATGAGCAGTTCTTC; CDR3aa: CASSTTGVNEQFF